Presented here are 6 T cell receptor beta chains from one specimen sequenced in a study of blood T cell repertoires in COVID-19. Generated by immunoSEQ multiplex PCR, the TCRdb table keeps only in-frame clones and is missing some. The table records hundreds of thousands of clones, roughly 88% of them present only once. Sequences were obtained from peripheral blood. The source of these receptors is a young woman with active or convalescent COVID-19.

The chain joins TRBV25-1 to TRBJ1-1; the match to TRBD1 covers 9 bases. Germline V gives CDR1 MGHDK, CDR2 SYGVNS. This CDR3 comprises 15 residues. V trimming: 4 bases; J trimming: 1 base; junction bases outside the gene matches: 4. Here the CDR3 DNA reads TGTGCCAGCAGTGCCTTGGGACAGGGGAACACTGAAGCTTTCTTT. Encoded protein: CASSALGQGNTEAFF.

This clone has only a few counts. Other DNA sequences from this sample encode an identical CDR3 as well. The V call is TRBV19, the J call TRBJ2-7; D is unclear. CDR1 and CDR2 from the germline V gene are LNHDA and SQIVND (reference sequence). Trimming cost V 3 bases and J 1 base, with 7 bases left between them. This CDR3 is built from 13 residues. In DNA form, the CDR3 reads TGTGCCAGTAGTATTGGGCCTTCCTACGAGCAGTACTTC. It translates to CASSIGPSYEQYF.

In DNA form, the CDR3 reads TGTGCCAGCAGCTTAGAAGGGGCCAGGGACAGGTCACCCCTCCACTTT. As protein: CASSLEGARDRSPLHF. The J gene is TRBJ1-6, the V gene TRBV7-8; 8 bases map to TRBD1. CDR3 size: 16 residues. Trimming took 1 base from V and 10 from J; bases not matched to a gene: 9. The germline V gene has CDR1 SGHVS and CDR2 FQNEAQ.

The V gene is TRBV3-1 (or the pseudogene TRBV3-2), the J gene TRBJ2-7, with a tentative D call TRBD2 (6 bases). The germline V gene has CDR1 LGHDT and CDR2 YNNKEL (reference sequence). The CDR3 extends over 15 amino acids. Trimming cost V 4 bases and J 2 bases, with 15 bases left between them. The CDR3 protein is CASSLGRLPPYEQYF. In DNA form, the CDR3 reads TGTGCCAGCAGCCTCGGGAGACTCCCTCCCTACGAGCAGTACTTC.

The CDR3 protein is CAIGGDGGNTIYF. The CDR3 DNA is TGTGCCATCGGGGGGGACGGAGGAAACACCATATATTTT. The V gene is TRBV10-3, the J gene TRBJ1-3, with D tentatively TRBD1 (5 bases). From germline, CDR1 is ENHRY and CDR2 SYGVKD. The V end lost 8 bases, the J end lost 4 bases, and 12 bases lay between the germline ends. CDR3 length: 13 residues.

V gene TRBV5-1 combines with J gene TRBJ1-6, with TRBD1 as a possible D gene (6 bases). Per the germline V gene, CDR1 is SGHRS and CDR2 is YFSETQ. This CDR3 is 17 amino acids long. V was pared by 5 bases and J by 9 bases, with 24 bases between. The DNA for the CDR3 is TGCGCCAGCAGTCAAAGTCCCGGGACACTACTACCTTCACCCCTCCACTTT. Translating gives CASSQSPGTLLPSPLHF.